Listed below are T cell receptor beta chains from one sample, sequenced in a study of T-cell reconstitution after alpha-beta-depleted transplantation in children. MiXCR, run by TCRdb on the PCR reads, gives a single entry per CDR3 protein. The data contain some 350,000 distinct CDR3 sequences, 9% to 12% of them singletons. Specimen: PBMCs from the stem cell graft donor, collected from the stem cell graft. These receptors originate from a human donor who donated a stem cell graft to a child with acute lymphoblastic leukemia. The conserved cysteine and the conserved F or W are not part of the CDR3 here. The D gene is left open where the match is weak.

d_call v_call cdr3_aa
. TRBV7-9 ASSSSTGRIYGYT
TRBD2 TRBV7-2 ASTIGASGSETQY
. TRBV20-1 SARDIKGDTYNEQF
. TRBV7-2 ASSPQVSYGYT
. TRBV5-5 ASSLLPLLVNEQF
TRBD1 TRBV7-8 ASSPTGAQGEQY
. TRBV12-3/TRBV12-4 ASSFLQGPQH
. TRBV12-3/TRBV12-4 ASSFTKGGNQPQH
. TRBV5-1 ASSGGDVKETQY
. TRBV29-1 SVLTPGPPREQY
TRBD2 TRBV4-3 ASSQDSGREGDEQF
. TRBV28 ASMGGNYGYT
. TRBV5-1 ASSHDLGQYNEQF
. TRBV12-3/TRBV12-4 ASSLAGNGPGNTIY
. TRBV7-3 ASSLSGNSYNEQF
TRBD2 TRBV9 ARDTEAGGSNEQY
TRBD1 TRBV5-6 ASRSNPGTGSYEQY
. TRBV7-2 ASSSPRSLYNEQF
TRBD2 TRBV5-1 ASFPRETSGSPDTQY
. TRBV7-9 ATAPWNTGELF
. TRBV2 ASSVFWQETQY
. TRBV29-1 TVHKMDTGELF
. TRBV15 ATSKDRGPYEQY
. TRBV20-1 SARIPNDEQF